What follows are 26 T cell receptor beta chains derived from one specimen sequenced in a study of T cell changes during pregnancy in multiple sclerosis. Produced via immunoSEQ multiplex PCR; TCRdb's table is partial and in-frame only. The sample yields over 65,000 clones, about 90% seen once. The sample was peripheral blood, taken in the second trimester of pregnancy. These receptors were obtained from a female donor with multiple sclerosis, enrolled in a pregnancy study.

This chain connects TRBV18 to TRBJ2-3, with 10 bases identical to TRBD1. This CDR3 is built from 15 residues. The germline V gene encodes CDR1 KGHSH and CDR2 LQKENI. V lost 1 base, J lost 5 bases, and 3 bases stayed unmatched. CDR3 nucleotide sequence: TGTGCCAGCTCACCACTTGGGACAGGGGTAGATACGCAGTATTTT. This codes for CASSPLGTGVDTQYF. The entire variable domain, with the rest obtained from reference TRBV18 and TRBJ2-3, is as follows: NAGVMQNPRHLVRRRGQEARLRCSPMKGHSHVYWYRQLPEEGLKFMVYLQKENIIDESGMPKERFSAEFPKEGPSILRIQQVVRGDSAAYFCASSPLGTGVDTQYFGPGTRLTVL.

The rearrangement joins TRBV6-5 to TRBJ1-5; a possible D gene is TRBD1 (5 bases). V dropped 8 bases and J dropped 0 bases, with 11 bases sitting between them. Per germline, CDR1 MNHEY and CDR2 SVGAGI. The CDR3 has 14 residues. The CDR3 sequence is CASSGGVSNQPQHF. The CDR3 bases are TGTGCCAGCTCCGGGGGGGTTAGCAATCAGCCCCAGCATTTT.

V gene TRBV19 combines with J gene TRBJ1-1; D is unresolved. Trimming stripped 4 bases from V and 0 bases from J, with 12 bases between. The CDR3 has 15 residues. Germline lookup yields CDR1 LNHDA and CDR2 SQIVND (reference sequence). DNA of the CDR3: TGTGCCAGTAGTAGCCCCTACTCGATGAACACTGAAGCTTTCTTT. Protein sequence: CASSSPYSMNTEAFF.

The chain combines TRBV4-1 with TRBJ2-5, with D possibly TRBD2 on 5 matching bases. Germline CDR1 is MGHRA and CDR2 is YSYEKL. Trimming shortened V by 2 bases and J by 5 bases, and 12 bases separated the two germline ends. The CDR3 totals 14 residues. The CDR3 region is CASSQLLVWETQYF. In DNA form, the CDR3 reads TGCGCCAGCAGCCAACTACTAGTATGGGAGACCCAGTACTTC.

A remark on this clone: The junction and the germline gene differ at one end; a read error may be behind it. The chain is built from TRBV5-4 and TRBJ2-7, with D maybe TRBD1 (5 bases). This CDR3 has 13 residues. Germline V CDR1 and CDR2: SGHNT, YYREEE (reference sequence). The CDR3 DNA sequence: TGCGCCAGCAGCGCCGACAGATCCTACGAGCAGTACTTC. Translating gives CASSADRSYEQYF.

The chain employs TRBV5-1 and TRBJ2-1; 10 nucleotides align to TRBD2. V lost 5 bases, J lost 4 bases, and 3 bases stayed unmatched. The CDR3 covers 14 residues. Per germline, CDR1 SGHRS and CDR2 YFSETQ. The DNA of the CDR3 is TGCGCCAGCAGAAGGACTAGCGGATACAATGAGCAGTTCTTC. Its protein product is CASRRTSGYNEQFF.

The gene calls are TRBV28 and TRBJ1-5; TRBD1 matches 7 bases. Germline-derived CDR1 and CDR2 are MDHEN and SYDVKM. The CDR3 length is 14 residues. Trimming took 8 bases from V and 5 from J; bases not matched to a gene: 9. CDR3 amino acids: CASVTGTAYQPQHF. In nucleotides, the CDR3 is TGTGCCAGCGTCACCGGGACAGCCTATCAGCCCCAGCATTTT.

V and J are TRBV6-1 and TRBJ1-5, with 9 bases lining up with TRBD1. CDR3 size: 15 residues. Germline V gives CDR1 MNHNS, CDR2 SASEGT. Losses at the gene ends were 2 bases for V and 4 bases for J; bases not matched to a gene: 3. CDR3 nucleotide sequence: TGTGCCAGCAGTGAACTGGGGACAGGGAATCAGCCCCAGCATTTT. This gives the protein CASSELGTGNQPQHF.

The chain couples TRBV7-9 to TRBJ2-5, with 9 bases fitting TRBD2. Germline CDR1 is SEHNR and CDR2 is FQNEAQ (reference sequence). V trimming: 6 bases; J trimming: 7 bases; junction bases outside the gene matches: 6. The CDR3 is 13 residues long. For the CDR3, the DNA is TGTGCCAGCAGGCGGGGGGGTTTGGGGACCCAGTACTTC. It translates to CASRRGGLGTQYF.

CDR3 sequence: CASSSAVQQETQYF. DNA of the CDR3: TGTGCCAGCAGTTCCGCGGTCCAGCAAGAGACCCAGTACTTC. This sequence joins TRBV27 and TRBJ2-5; D is ambiguous. Germline CDR1 reads MNHEY; CDR2 reads SMNVEV (reference sequence). V lost 4 bases and J lost 2, with 11 bases in between. The CDR3 runs 14 residues.

The V and J genes are TRBV27 and TRBJ2-3, with 9 bases lining up with TRBD2. J gave up 6 bases and V 6 bases, and 13 bases lay outside the gene matches. Per the germline V gene, CDR1 is MNHEY and CDR2 is SMNVEV (reference sequence). CDR3 length equals 16 residues. The CDR3 sequence is CASSTLAGAARDTQYF. CDR3 in DNA: TGTGCCAGCAGCACTTTAGCGGGGGCCGCGCGGGATACGCAGTATTTT.

The genes are TRBV7-2 and TRBJ2-5; 9 bases line up with TRBD2. The CDR3 contains 15 residues. The germline V gene has CDR1 SGHTA and CDR2 FQGNSA. V gave up 0 bases and J gave up 4 bases; unmatched junction bases: 3. Written as DNA, the CDR3 is TGTGCCAGCAGCTTAGCTAGCGGGGGAGGAGAGACCCAGTACTTC. It is translated as CASSLASGGGETQYF.

V and J are TRBV15 and TRBJ2-1, with D perhaps matching TRBD1 (6 bases). Trimming cost V 0 bases and J 6 bases, with 12 bases left between them. The CDR3 has 15 residues. CDR1 LNHNV and CDR2 YYDKDF come from the germline V gene (reference sequence). The CDR3 region is CATSRDLGRGNEQFF. For the CDR3, the DNA is TGTGCCACCAGCAGAGATCTGGGCAGGGGCAATGAGCAGTTCTTC.

This rearrangement joins TRBV27 to TRBJ1-6, with D possibly matching TRBD1 (6 bases). V was clipped by 5 bases and J by 0 bases, with 14 bases between them. The CDR3 sequence is 17 residues long. Per germline, CDR1 MNHEY and CDR2 SMNVEV (reference sequence). The CDR3 sequence is CASSTKQGYSYNSPLHF. For the CDR3, the DNA is TGTGCCAGCAGTACAAAACAGGGCTACTCCTATAATTCACCCCTCCACTTT.

The chain has TRBV7-9 and TRBJ1-2; 7 bases are a match to TRBD1. The CDR3 covers 14 residues. Germline trimming cut 2 bases from V and 5 bases from J; bases unmatched to any gene: 5. Germline CDR1 reads SEHNR; CDR2 reads FQNEAQ (reference sequence). As DNA, the CDR3 is TGTGCCAGCAGCTTACAGGGGGGCCGGTATGGCTACACCTTC. It translates to CASSLQGGRYGYTF.

V gene TRBV4-3 combines with J gene TRBJ2-1, with D perhaps TRBD2 (7 bases). Trimming removed 0 bases from V and 4 bases from J, with 19 bases in between. The CDR3 covers 18 residues. Germline loops: CDR1 LGHNA, CDR2 YSLEER. CDR3 sequence (DNA): TGCGCCAGCAGCCAAGAAAGGGTGCTGGGGGGGCTTTACAATGAGCAGTTCTTC. This translates into CASSQERVLGGLYNEQFF.

A few counts support this clone. V gene TRBV11-2 combines with J gene TRBJ1-1; 8 bases align to TRBD1. V lost 5 bases and J lost 7; bases outside the gene matches: 9. The V gene's germline CDR1 is SGHAT and CDR2 FQNNGV. This CDR3 comprises 14 residues. DNA for the CDR3: TGTGCCAGCAGCACAATTCCCGGGACAGGTGAAGCTTTCTTT. This sequence encodes CASSTIPGTGEAFF.

V gene TRBV21-1 combines with J gene TRBJ2-7; the table's D call, TRBD2, has no DNA check behind it. TRBV21-1 represents a pseudogene. This CDR3 has 16 residues. The CDR3 loop reads CASSKYRGSLSYEQYF. The CDR3 DNA reads as TGTGCCAGCAGCAAATACCGGGGGAGTTTGTCCTACGAGCAGTACTTC.

This chain joins TRBV7-2 and TRBJ1-2, with 10 nucleotides matching TRBD1. Germline loops: CDR1 SGHTA, CDR2 FQGNSA. Trimming cost V 2 bases and J 6 bases; bases outside gene matches: 12. CDR3 size: 17 residues. CDR3 protein: CASSLLGQGIPRHGYTF. CDR3 DNA sequence: TGTGCCAGCAGCTTACTGGGACAGGGGATTCCAAGACATGGCTACACCTTC. The whole variable domain, filled in from reference TRBV7-2 and TRBJ1-2, reads GAGVSQSPSNKVTEKGKDVELRCDPISGHTALYWYRQSLGQGLEFLIYFQGNSAPDKSGLPSDRFSAERTGGSVSTLTIQRTQQEDSAVYLCASSLLGQGIPRHGYTFGSGTRLTVV.

In regard to this clone: The sample holds other DNA sequences that translate to the same CDR3. The CDR3 sequence: CASSPGQGETQYF. The CDR3 coding sequence is TGTGCCAGCTCACCCGGACAGGGAGAGACCCAGTACTTC. The V gene is TRBV18, the J gene TRBJ2-5; 8 bases map to TRBD1. J lost 4 bases, V lost 3 bases, and 1 base had no gene match. The germline V gene has CDR1 KGHSH and CDR2 LQKENI. The CDR3 is 13 amino acids.

V usage is TRBV5-5 and J usage is TRBJ1-2; the match to TRBD1 covers 7 bases. The CDR3 runs 17 residues. J lost 1 base, V lost 3 bases, and 12 bases had no gene match. Germline CDR1 SGHKS, CDR2 YYEKEE (reference sequence). The CDR3 region has the DNA TGTGCCAGCAGCTCCCAGATAAAAAGGGACAGTAACTATGGCTACACCTTC. Protein product: CASSSQIKRDSNYGYTF. Full variable domain (rest looked up from reference TRBV5-5 and TRBJ1-2): DAGVTQSPTHLIKTRGQQVTLRCSPISGHKSVSWYQQVLGQGPQFIFQYYEKEERGRGNFPDRFSARQFPNYSSELNVNALLLGDSALYLCASSSQIKRDSNYGYTFGSGTRLTVV.

This rearrangement joins TRBV5-5 to TRBJ2-5; 9 bases map to TRBD1. Germline V gene lookup returns CDR1 SGHKS and CDR2 YYEKEE (reference sequence). V was pared by 2 bases and J by 4 bases, with 3 bases of the junction left unmatched. This CDR3 spans 14 amino acids. CDR3 coding DNA: TGTGCCAGCAGCTTCCCGGACAGGGGAGAGACCCAGTACTTC. Its protein product is CASSFPDRGETQYF.

This chain uses TRBV28 with TRBJ2-2; D gene unclear. The germline V gene has CDR1 MDHEN and CDR2 SYDVKM. There are 12 residues in the CDR3. Trimming took 5 bases from V and 4 from J, leaving 5 bases between them. In DNA, the CDR3 is TGTGCCAGCAGTCGGAGCACCGGGGAGCTGTTTTTT. This encodes CASSRSTGELFF.

This clone was observed once. The chain carries TRBV29-1 and TRBJ2-2; maybe TRBD1 (6 bases). This CDR3 comprises 13 residues. Trimming shortened V by 3 bases and J by 1 base, and 6 bases separated the two germline ends. Germline V CDR1 and CDR2: SQVTM, ANQGSEA. The CDR3 bases are TGCAGCGTTGACAGGGGGAACACCGGGGAGCTGTTTTTT. Protein sequence: CSVDRGNTGELFF.

For this clone: The junction does not match germline at one end; this may be a read error. The rearrangement joins TRBV11-3 to TRBJ2-7; possibly TRBD2 for D (6 bases). Germline-derived CDR1 and CDR2 are SGHNT and YENEEA. This CDR3 is 15 amino acids long. CDR3 coding DNA: TGTGCCAGCAGCCTAGACGAAGGCCAACGGGGGGAGCAGTACTTC. Amino acid sequence: CASSLDEGQRGEQYF.

This sequence joins TRBV7-3 and TRBJ2-1, with 9 bases that match TRBD2. This CDR3 is built from 15 residues. The germline gives CDR1 SGHTA, CDR2 FQGTGA. V lost 1 base, J lost 9 bases, and 7 bases stayed unmatched. CDR3 DNA: TGTGCCAGCAGCTTAAGGCTAGCGGGGCGCGGTGAGCAGTTCTTC. Encoded protein: CASSLRLAGRGEQFF.